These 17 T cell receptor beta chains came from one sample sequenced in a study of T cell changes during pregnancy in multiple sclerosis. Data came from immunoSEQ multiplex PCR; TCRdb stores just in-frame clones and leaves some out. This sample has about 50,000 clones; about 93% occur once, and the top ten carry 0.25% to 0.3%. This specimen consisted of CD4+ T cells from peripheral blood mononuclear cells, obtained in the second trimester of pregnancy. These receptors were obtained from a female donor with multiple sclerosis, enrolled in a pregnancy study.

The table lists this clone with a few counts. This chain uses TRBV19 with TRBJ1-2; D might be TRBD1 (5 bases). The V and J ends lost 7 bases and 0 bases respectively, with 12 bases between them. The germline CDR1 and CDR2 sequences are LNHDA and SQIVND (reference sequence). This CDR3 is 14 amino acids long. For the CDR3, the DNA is TGTGCCAGTACCCGGGGAGGGGCTAACTATGGCTACACCTTC. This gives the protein CASTRGGANYGYTF.

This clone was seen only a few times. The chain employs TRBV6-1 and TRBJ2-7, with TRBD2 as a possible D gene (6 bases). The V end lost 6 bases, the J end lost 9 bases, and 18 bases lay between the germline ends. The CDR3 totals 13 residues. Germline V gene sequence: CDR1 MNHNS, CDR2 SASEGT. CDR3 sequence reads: CASSVKASVGQYF. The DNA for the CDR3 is TGTGCCAGCAGCGTCAAAGCTAGCGTTGGGCAGTACTTC.

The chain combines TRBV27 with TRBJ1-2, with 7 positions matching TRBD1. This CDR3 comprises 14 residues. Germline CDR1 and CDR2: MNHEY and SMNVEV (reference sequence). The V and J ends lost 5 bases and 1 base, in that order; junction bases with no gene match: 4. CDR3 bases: TGTGCCAGCAGTCCTCGGGACAGTAACTATGGCTACACCTTC. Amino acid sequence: CASSPRDSNYGYTF.

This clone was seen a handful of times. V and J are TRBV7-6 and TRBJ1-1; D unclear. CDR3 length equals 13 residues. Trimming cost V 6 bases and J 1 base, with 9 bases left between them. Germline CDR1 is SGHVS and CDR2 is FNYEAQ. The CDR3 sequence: CASSSSGNTEAFF. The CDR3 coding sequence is TGTGCCAGCAGTAGCAGCGGGAACACTGAAGCTTTCTTT.

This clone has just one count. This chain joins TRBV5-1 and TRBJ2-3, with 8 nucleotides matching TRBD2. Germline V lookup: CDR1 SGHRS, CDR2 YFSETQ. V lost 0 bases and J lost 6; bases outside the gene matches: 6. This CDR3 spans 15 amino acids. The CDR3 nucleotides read TGCGCCAGCAGCTTGGCTCTAGCGGGCGGGGATACGCAGTATTTT. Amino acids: CASSLALAGGDTQYF.

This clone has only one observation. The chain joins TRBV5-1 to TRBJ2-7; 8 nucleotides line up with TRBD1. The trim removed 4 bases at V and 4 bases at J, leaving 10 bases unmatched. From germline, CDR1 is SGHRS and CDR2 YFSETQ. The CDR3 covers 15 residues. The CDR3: CASSLGGQGLYEQYF. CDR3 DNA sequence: TGCGCCAGCAGCCTGGGAGGACAGGGCTTGTACGAGCAGTACTTC.

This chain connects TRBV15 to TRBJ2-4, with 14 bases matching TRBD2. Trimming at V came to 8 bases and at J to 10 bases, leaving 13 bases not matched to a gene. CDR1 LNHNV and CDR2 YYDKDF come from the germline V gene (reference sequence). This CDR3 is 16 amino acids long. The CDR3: CATAAGTSGGRGIQYF. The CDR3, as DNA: TGTGCCACCGCCGCCGGGACTAGCGGGGGTCGCGGGATTCAGTACTTC.

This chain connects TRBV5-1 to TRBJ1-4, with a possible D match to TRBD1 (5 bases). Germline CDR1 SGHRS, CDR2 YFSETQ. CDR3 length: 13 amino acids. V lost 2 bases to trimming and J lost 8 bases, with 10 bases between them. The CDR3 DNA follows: TGCGCCAGCAGCTTCGGAGGGGACGAAAAACTGTTTTTT. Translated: CASSFGGDEKLFF. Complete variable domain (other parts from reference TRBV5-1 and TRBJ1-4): KAGVTQTPRYLIKTRGQQVTLSCSPISGHRSVSWYQQTPGQGLQFLFEYFSETQRNKGNFPGRFSGRQFSNSRSEMNVSTLELGDSALYLCASSFGGDEKLFFGSGTQLSVL.

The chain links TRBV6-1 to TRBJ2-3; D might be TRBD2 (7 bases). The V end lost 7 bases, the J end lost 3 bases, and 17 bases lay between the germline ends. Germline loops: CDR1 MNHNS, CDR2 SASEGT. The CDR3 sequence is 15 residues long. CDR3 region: CASTLGGGPTDTQYF. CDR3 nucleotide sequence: TGTGCCAGCACCTTGGGCGGGGGCCCTACAGATACGCAGTATTTT.

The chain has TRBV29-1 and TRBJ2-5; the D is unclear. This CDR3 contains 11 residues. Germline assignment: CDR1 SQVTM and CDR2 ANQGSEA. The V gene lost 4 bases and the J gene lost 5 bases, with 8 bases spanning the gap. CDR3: CSVGGLETQYF. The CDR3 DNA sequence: TGCAGCGTTGGTGGCCTGGAGACCCAGTACTTC.

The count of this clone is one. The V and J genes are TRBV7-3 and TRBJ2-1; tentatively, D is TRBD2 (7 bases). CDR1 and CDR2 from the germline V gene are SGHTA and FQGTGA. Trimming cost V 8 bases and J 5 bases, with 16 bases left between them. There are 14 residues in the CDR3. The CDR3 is CASGAGATNNEQFF. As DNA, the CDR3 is TGTGCCAGCGGGGCGGGGGCCACGAACAATGAGCAGTTCTTC.

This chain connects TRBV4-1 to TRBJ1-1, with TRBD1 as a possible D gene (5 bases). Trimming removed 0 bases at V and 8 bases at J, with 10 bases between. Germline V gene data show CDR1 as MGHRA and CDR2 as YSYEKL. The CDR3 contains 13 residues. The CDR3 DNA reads TGCGCCAGCAGCCAAGATCGACAGAGCGAAGCTTTCTTT. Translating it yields CASSQDRQSEAFF.

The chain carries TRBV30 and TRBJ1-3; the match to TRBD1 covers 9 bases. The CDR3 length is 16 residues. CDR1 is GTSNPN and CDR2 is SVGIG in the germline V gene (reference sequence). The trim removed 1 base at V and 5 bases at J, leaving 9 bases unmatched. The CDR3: CAWSEGQGVRRNTIYF. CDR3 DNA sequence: TGTGCCTGGAGTGAGGGACAGGGAGTTAGGCGAAACACCATATATTTT.

CDR3 sequence reads: CASSLLQGVSSYEQYF. The CDR3 region has the DNA TGTGCCAGCAGCTTGTTACAGGGGGTTTCGTCCTACGAGCAGTACTTC. J is TRBJ2-7 and V is TRBV5-6; 8 bases line up with TRBD1. The germline CDR1 and CDR2 sequences are SGHDT and YYEEEE. The J segment lost 1 base and the V segment lost 1 base, leaving 7 bases of the junction unmatched. The CDR3 has 16 residues.

The CDR3 DNA is TGTGCTAGTGGTTTGAAGGGGTCCGGCTACGAGCAGTACTTC. Residues: CASGLKGSGYEQYF. J is TRBJ2-7 and V is TRBV12-5; D possibly corresponds to TRBD1 (5 bases). The germline V gene has CDR1 LGHNT and CDR2 FRNRAP. The V end was cut by 2 bases, the J end by 3 bases, with 11 bases between. The CDR3 is 14 amino acids. Full variable domain (remainder filled in from reference TRBV12-5 and TRBJ2-7): DARVTQTPRHKVTEMGQEVTMRCQPILGHNTVFWYRQTMMQGLELLAYFRNRAPLDDSGMPKDRFSAEMPDATLATLKIQPSEPRDSAVYFCASGLKGSGYEQYFGPGTRLTVT.

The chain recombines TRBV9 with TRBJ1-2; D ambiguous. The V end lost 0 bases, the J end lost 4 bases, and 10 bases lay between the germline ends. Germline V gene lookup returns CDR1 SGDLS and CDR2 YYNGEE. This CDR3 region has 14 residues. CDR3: CASSVEGAGYGYTF. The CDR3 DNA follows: TGTGCCAGCAGCGTAGAAGGTGCGGGCTATGGCTACACCTTC.

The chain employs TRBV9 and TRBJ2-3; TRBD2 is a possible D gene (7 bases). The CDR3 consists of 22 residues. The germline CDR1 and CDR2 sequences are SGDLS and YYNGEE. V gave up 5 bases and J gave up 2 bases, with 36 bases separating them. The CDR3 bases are TGTGCCAGCAGTGACCCAAACAGAGATTTGGGGGGGCCCCTCCCAAACACAGATACGCAGTATTTT. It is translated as CASSDPNRDLGGPLPNTDTQYF.